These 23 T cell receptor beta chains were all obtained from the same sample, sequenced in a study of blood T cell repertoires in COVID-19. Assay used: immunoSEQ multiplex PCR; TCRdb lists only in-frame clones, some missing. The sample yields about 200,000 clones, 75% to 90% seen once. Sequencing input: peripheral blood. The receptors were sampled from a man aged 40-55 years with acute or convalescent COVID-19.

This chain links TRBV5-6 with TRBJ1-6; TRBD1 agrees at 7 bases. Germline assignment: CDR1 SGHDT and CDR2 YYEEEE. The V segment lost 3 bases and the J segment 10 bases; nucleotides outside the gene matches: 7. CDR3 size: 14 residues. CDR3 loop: CASSWRQGVSPLHF. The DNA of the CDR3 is TGTGCCAGCAGCTGGCGGCAGGGGGTCTCACCCCTCCACTTT. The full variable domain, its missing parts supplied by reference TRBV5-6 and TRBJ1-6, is DAGVTQSPTHLIKTRGQQVTLRCSPKSGHDTVSWYQQALGQGPQFIFQYYEEEERQRGNFPDRFSGHQFPNYSSELNVNALLLGDSALYLCASSWRQGVSPLHFGNGTRLTVT.

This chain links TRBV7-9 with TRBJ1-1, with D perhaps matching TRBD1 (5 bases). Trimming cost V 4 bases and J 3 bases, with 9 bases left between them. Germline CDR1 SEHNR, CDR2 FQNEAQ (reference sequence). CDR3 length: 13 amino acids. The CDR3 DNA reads TGTGCCAGCAGCTATCAGGGTTACACTGAAGCTTTCTTT. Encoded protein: CASSYQGYTEAFF.

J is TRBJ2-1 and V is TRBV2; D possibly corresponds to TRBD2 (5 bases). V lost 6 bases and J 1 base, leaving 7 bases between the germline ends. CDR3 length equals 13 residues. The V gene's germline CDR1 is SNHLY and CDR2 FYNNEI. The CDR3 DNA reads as TGTGCCAGCAGGGAGCGGTCCTACAATGAGCAGTTCTTC. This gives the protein CASRERSYNEQFF.

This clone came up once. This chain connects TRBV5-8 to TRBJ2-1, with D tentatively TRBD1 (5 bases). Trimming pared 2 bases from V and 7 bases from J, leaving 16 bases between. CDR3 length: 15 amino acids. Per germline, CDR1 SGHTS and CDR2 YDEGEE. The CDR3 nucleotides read TGTGCCAGCAGCTTCGGTCCACCTTACAGGAATGAGCAGTTCTTC. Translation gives CASSFGPPYRNEQFF.

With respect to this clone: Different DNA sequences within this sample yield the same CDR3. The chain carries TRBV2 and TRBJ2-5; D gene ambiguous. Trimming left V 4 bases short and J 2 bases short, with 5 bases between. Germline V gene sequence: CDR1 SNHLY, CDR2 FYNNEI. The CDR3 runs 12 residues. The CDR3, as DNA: TGTGCCAGCAGTGGGCAGCAAGAGACCCAGTACTTC. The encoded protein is CASSGQQETQYF. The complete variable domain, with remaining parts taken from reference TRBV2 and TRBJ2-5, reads EPEVTQTPSHQVTQMGQEVILRCVPISNHLYFYWYRQILGQKVEFLVSFYNNEISEKSEIFDDQFSVERPDGSNFTLKIRSTKLEDSAMYFCASSGQQETQYFGPGTRLLVL.

In DNA form, the CDR3 reads TGTGCCAGCACCGCCCGGGACAGAAACTACAATGAGCAGTTCTTC. This codes for CASTARDRNYNEQFF. The chain joins TRBV27 to TRBJ2-1, with 7 bases fitting TRBD1. Looked up from germline, CDR1 is MNHEY and CDR2 is SMNVEV (reference sequence). There are 15 residues in the CDR3. V lost 7 bases to trimming and J lost 3 bases; unmatched junction nucleotides: 9.

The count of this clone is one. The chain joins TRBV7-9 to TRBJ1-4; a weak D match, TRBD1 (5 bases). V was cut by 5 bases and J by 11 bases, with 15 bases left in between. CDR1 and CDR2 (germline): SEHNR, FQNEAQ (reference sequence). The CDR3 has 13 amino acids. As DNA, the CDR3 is TGTGCCAGCAGCCAACCGACAGATATTAAACTGTTTTTT. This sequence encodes CASSQPTDIKLFF.

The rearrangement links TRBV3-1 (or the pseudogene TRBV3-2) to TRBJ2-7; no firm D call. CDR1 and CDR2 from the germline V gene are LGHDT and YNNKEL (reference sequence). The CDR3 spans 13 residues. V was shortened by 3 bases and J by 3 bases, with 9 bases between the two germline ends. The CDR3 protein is CASSQAVSYEQYF. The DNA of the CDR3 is TGTGCCAGCAGCCAGGCAGTCAGCTACGAGCAGTACTTC.

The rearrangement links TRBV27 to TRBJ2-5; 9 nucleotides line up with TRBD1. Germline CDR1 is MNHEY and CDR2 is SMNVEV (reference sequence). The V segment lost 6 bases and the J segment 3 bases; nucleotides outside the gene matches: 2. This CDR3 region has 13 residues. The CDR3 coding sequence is TGTGCCAGCAGGAGACAGGGGGAAGAGACCCAGTACTTC. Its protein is CASRRQGEETQYF.

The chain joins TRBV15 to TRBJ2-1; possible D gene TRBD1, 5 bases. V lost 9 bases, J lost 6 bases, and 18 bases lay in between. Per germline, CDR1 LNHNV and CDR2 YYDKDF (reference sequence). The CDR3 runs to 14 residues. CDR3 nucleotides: TGTGCCACTCAGCAGATCAAAGGGGCCAATGAGCAGTTCTTC. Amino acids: CATQQIKGANEQFF.

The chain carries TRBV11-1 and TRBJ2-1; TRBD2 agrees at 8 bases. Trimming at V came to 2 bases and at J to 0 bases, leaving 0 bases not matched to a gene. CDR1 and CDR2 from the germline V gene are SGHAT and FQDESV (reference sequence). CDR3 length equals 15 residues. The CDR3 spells CASSLLAGSYNEQFF. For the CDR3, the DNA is TGTGCCAGCAGCTTACTAGCGGGCTCCTACAATGAGCAGTTCTTC.

The CDR3 nucleotides are TGTGCCAGCAGCTTCGGGGCCGGGAGGCAAGAGACCCAGTACTTC. Protein sequence: CASSFGAGRQETQYF. The gene calls are TRBV11-3 and TRBJ2-5; 7 positions match TRBD2. Germline CDR1 is SGHNT and CDR2 is YENEEA. This CDR3 spans 15 amino acids. Trimming cost V 3 bases and J 2 bases; bases outside gene matches: 6.

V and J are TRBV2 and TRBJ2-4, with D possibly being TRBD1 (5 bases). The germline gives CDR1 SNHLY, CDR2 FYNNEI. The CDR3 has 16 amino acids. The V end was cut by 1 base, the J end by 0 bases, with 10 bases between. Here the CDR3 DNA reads TGTGCCAGCAGTGAAGGGGCAGGGCTAGCCAAAAACATTCAGTACTTC. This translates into CASSEGAGLAKNIQYF.

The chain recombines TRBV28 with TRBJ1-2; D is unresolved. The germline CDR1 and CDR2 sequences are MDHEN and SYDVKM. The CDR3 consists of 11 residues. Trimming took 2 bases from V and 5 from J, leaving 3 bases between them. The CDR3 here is CASSLAYGYTF. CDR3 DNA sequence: TGTGCCAGCAGTTTAGCGTATGGCTACACCTTC.

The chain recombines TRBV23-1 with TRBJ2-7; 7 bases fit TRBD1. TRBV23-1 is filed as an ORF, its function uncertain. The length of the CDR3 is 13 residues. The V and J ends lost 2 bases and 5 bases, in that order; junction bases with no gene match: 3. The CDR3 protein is CASSQKTGNEQYF. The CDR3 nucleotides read TGCGCCAGCAGTCAAAAGACAGGGAACGAGCAGTACTTC.

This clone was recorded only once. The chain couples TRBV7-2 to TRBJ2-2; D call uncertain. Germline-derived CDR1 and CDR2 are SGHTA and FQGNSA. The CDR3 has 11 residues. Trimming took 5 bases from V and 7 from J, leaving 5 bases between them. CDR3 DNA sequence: TGTGCCAGCAGCCGTTACGGGGAGCTGTTTTTT. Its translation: CASSRYGELFF.

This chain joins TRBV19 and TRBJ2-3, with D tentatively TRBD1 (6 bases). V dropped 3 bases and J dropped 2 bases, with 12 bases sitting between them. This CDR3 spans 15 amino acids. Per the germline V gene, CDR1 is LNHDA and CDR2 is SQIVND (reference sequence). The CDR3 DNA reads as TGTGCCAGTAGTATCACAGGGTCGCCCACAGATACGCAGTATTTT. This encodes CASSITGSPTDTQYF.

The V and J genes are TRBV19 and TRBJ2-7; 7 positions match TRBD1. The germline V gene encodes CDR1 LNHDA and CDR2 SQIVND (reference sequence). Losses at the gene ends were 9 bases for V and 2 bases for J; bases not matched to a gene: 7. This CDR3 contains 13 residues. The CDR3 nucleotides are TGTGCCAGCGCGAGGGGGCCGACCTACGAGCAGTACTTC. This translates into CASARGPTYEQYF.

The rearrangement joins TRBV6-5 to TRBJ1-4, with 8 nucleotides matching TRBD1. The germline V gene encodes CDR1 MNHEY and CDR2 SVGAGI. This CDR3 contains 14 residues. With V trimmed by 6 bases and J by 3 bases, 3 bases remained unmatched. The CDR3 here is CASRLTGANEKLFF. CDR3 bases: TGTGCCAGCAGATTGACAGGGGCTAATGAAAAACTGTTTTTT.

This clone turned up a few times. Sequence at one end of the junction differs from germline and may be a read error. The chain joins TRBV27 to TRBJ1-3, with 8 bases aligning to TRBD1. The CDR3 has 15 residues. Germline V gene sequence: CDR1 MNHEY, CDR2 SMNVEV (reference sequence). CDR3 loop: CASSLYRGRGGNLHF. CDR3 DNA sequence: TGTGCCAGCAGTTTATACAGGGGGAGAGGGGGCAATTTGCATTTT.

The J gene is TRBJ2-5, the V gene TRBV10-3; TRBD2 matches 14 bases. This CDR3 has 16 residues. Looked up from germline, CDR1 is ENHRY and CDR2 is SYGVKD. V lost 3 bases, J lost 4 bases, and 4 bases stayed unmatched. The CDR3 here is CAISDPGTSGRETQYF. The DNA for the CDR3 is TGTGCCATCAGTGACCCCGGGACTAGCGGGAGAGAGACCCAGTACTTC.

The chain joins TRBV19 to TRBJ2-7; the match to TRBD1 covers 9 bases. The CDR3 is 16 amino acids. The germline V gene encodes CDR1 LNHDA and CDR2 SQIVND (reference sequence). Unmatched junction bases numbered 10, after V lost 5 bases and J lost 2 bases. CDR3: CASSPRTGVATYEQYF. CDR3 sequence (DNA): TGTGCCAGTAGTCCACGGACAGGGGTCGCGACCTACGAGCAGTACTTC.

In DNA, the CDR3 is TGTGCCAGCAGTTCACAGGGGGCAGGCTATGGCTACACCTTC. Protein product: CASSSQGAGYGYTF. The chain employs TRBV6-5 and TRBJ1-2, with TRBD1 matching over 9 bases. Per germline, CDR1 MNHEY and CDR2 SVGAGI. The CDR3 consists of 14 residues. V was clipped by 4 bases and J by 4 bases; unmatched bases: 4.